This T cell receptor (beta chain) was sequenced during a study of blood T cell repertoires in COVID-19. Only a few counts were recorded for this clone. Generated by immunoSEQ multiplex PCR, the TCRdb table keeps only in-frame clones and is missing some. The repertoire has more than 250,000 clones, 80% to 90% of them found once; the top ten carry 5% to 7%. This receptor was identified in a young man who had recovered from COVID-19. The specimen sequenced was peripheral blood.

In nucleotides, the CDR3 is TGTGCCAGCAGCTCGTCGGGACTAGCGGGAGGAACCGGGGAGCTGTTTTTT. As protein: CASSSSGLAGGTGELFF. The rearrangement links TRBV7-3 to TRBJ2-2; 15 bases are shared with TRBD2. The length of the CDR3 is 17 residues. CDR1 is SGHTA, CDR2 FQGTGA, per germline. V trimming: 4 bases; J trimming: 5 bases; junction bases outside the gene matches: 5.